Listed below are T cell receptor beta chains from one sample, sequenced in a study of CXCR3-negative and CXCR3-positive naive CD8 T cells. TCRdb derives one entry per CDR3 protein from the 5' RACE reads, leaving out DNA. The sample features roughly 89,000 distinct CDR3 sequences, with 1.7% in its top ten. Sequenced: naive CXCR3- CD8+ T cells from blood. These receptors came from a human donor in good health. Some clones in this sample may be carry-over from other donors' samples. CDR3s include the opening cysteine and the closing phenylalanine or tryptophan.

v_gene	j_gene	CDR3aa
TRBV12-3/TRBV12-4	TRBJ1-3	CASSSWTGVTGNTIYF
TRBV6-5	TRBJ2-1	CASSRLAGGFHEQFF
TRBV7-9	TRBJ2-5	CASSSGLQETQYF
TRBV7-6	TRBJ2-5	CASRLDVGARETQYF
TRBV5-1	TRBJ2-7	CASSLSTGTYNYEQYF
TRBV20-1	TRBJ2-3	CSAPRGPGFTDTQYF
TRBV7-3	TRBJ2-1	CASSLRVGQGGIGNEQFF
TRBV23-1	TRBJ1-1	CASSQSQQANTEAFF
TRBV29-1	TRBJ1-3	CSVPGQGGNTIYF
TRBV11-2	TRBJ2-7	CASSSMRQDEQYF
TRBV9	TRBJ2-1	CASSLSGRAQNEQFF
TRBV29-1	TRBJ2-3	CSVERTDTQYF
TRBV15	TRBJ2-1	CATSRDIAGLYNEQFF
TRBV29-1	TRBJ2-2	CSVIGLTGELFF
TRBV19	TRBJ2-2	CASMRDRNTGELFF
TRBV7-6	TRBJ2-2	CASSLLLASGVNTGELFF
TRBV7-9	TRBJ2-1	CASRSAGGNYNEQFF
TRBV29-1	TRBJ2-7	CSAHTGGDEQYF
TRBV29-1	TRBJ2-7	CSVTTGGVYEQYF
TRBV6-2/TRBV6-3	TRBJ2-1	CASSYSDGYNEQFF
TRBV7-9	TRBJ2-7	CASSLGGGLVYEQYF
TRBV3-1	TRBJ2-5	CASSQVNWQTQYF
TRBV11-1	TRBJ2-1	CASSTGQGHNEQFF
TRBV7-9	TRBJ2-7	CASSFSGGTGTYEQYF
TRBV28	TRBJ1-1	CASSLRGEVTEAFF
TRBV6-4	TRBJ1-6	CASSDSDNSPLHF
TRBV29-1	TRBJ1-2	CSVETTGDGYTF
TRBV21-1	TRBJ2-7	CASSKAGVDIYEQYF
TRBV12-3/TRBV12-4	TRBJ1-6	CASSSGQRQNSPLHF
TRBV7-9	TRBJ2-7	CASSDLRRGGGEQYF
TRBV21-1	TRBJ2-1	CASSRWMINEQFF
TRBV7-6	TRBJ2-3	CASSLEETDTQYF
TRBV6-6	TRBJ2-3	CASSYADRGADTQYF
TRBV7-9	TRBJ1-2	CATRDANYGYTF
TRBV11-2	TRBJ2-1	CASRLAENEQFF